These 10 T cell receptor beta chains were sequenced from one sample in a study of glioma-infiltrating T cells. The iRepertoire nested amplicon-rescue multiplex PCR amplified TCR alpha and beta CDR3s from RNA. TCRdb passed the multiplex PCR reads through MiXCR, listing each CDR3 protein once. This sample has about 99,000 distinct CDR3 sequences; under 30% occur once, and the top ten carry around 40%. Sequenced: glioma tissue, nonneoplastic brain tissue, or PBMCs (not recorded which). The receptors shown here come from a human donor with low-grade glioma or glioblastoma, undergoing nonglioma brain surgery, or in good health (not recorded which).

This clonotype was counted at least ten times. The chain employs TRBV4-2 and TRBJ1-6; D call uncertain. The germline V and J ends were trimmed by 1 base and 7 bases, with 14 bases remaining between them. Germline CDR1 is LGHNA and CDR2 is YNFKEQ. The CDR3 length is 16 residues. The CDR3 loop reads CASSQGGPSINSPLHF. The CDR3 coding sequence is TGTGCCAGCAGCCAAGGCGGACCGTCGATCAATTCACCCCTCCACTTT.

Regarding this clonotype: This may arise from a read error, as a much more abundant clone is one base away. The chain uses TRBV27 and TRBJ1-3, with 9 bases matching TRBD1. V dropped 10 bases and J dropped 4; count of bases not matched to a gene: 11. CDR1 is MNHEY and CDR2 is SMNVEV in the germline V gene (reference sequence). The CDR3 runs 15 residues. The CDR3, as DNA: TGTGCCAAGCCGGGACAGGGAAAAAGAGGAAACACCATATATTTT. As protein: CAKPGQGKRGNTIYF.

This clonotype was seen more than once but under ten times. The chain has TRBV4-2 and TRBJ2-1; 9 bases match TRBD1. CDR3 length equals 15 residues. Per germline, CDR1 LGHNA and CDR2 YNFKEQ. Trimming cost V 1 base and J 9 bases; bases outside gene matches: 7. The CDR3 loop is CASSQGDRVLSEQFF. DNA for the CDR3: TGTGCCAGCAGCCAAGGGGACAGGGTGTTATCTGAGCAGTTCTTC.

The table lists this clonotype with a few counts. The CDR3 loop reads CASSVGSALVTDTQYF. The DNA of the CDR3 is TGTGCCAGCAGCGTAGGCTCCGCTTTAGTTACAGATACGCAGTATTTT. This chain links TRBV9 with TRBJ2-3; D remains unclear. CDR3 length equals 16 residues. From germline, CDR1 is SGDLS and CDR2 YYNGEE. V gave up 0 bases and J gave up 3 bases, with 14 bases separating them.

This clonotype was seen ten or more times. The J gene is TRBJ2-3, the V gene TRBV6-1; 7 bases are shared with TRBD1. CDR3 size: 15 residues. The germline gives CDR1 MNHNS, CDR2 SASEGT. The V and J ends lost 6 bases and 3 bases, in that order; junction bases with no gene match: 9. The CDR3 DNA reads as TGTGCCAGCAGCCCGACAGGGATTGGTACAGATACGCAGTATTTT. Its translation: CASSPTGIGTDTQYF.

This clonotype was counted once. A much larger clone lies a single base off, so this may be a read error. V usage is TRBV7-2 and J usage is TRBJ2-3; D remains ambiguous. This CDR3 is 12 amino acids long. CDR1 is SGHTA, CDR2 FQGNSA, per germline. CDR3 sequence reads: CASSTRTDTRYF. The CDR3 bases are TGTGCCAGCTCCACCCGCACAGATACGCGGTATTTT.

This clonotype was detected many times. V and J are TRBV7-2 and TRBJ1-5, with unresolved D. Looked up from germline, CDR1 is SGHTA and CDR2 is FQGNSA. The CDR3 has 14 amino acids. V lost 2 bases to trimming and J lost 2 bases, with 7 bases between them. CDR3 residues: CASSLSGGNQPQHF. The CDR3, as DNA: TGTGCCAGCAGCTTAAGCGGTGGCAATCAGCCCCAGCATTTT.

This clonotype came up many times. The chain employs TRBV27 and TRBJ1-5; D is unclear. V was shortened by 5 bases and J by 0 bases, with 5 bases between the two germline ends. From germline, CDR1 is MNHEY and CDR2 SMNVEV (reference sequence). The CDR3 sequence is 13 residues long. CDR3 residues: CASSTYSNQPQHF. The CDR3 DNA is TGTGCCAGCAGTACATATAGCAATCAGCCCCAGCATTTT.

The table lists this clonotype with many counts. The chain uses TRBV7-2 and TRBJ2-3; no clear D. Trimming stripped 5 bases from V and 0 bases from J, with 12 bases between. The CDR3 is 15 amino acids. Germline values: CDR1 SGHTA, CDR2 FQGNSA. The CDR3 DNA is TGTGCCAGCAGCCTACAGTCGGCCAGCACAGATACGCAGTATTTT. Its translation is CASSLQSASTDTQYF.

The chain employs TRBV20-1 and TRBJ2-1; 8 positions match TRBD2. The CDR3 extends over 11 amino acids. CDR1 and CDR2 from the germline V gene are DFQATT and SNEGSKA (reference sequence). Trimming cost V 5 bases and J 10 bases; bases outside gene matches: 4. In nucleotides, the CDR3 is TGCAGTGCTCAGGGCGGGGGGGAGCAGTTCTTC. It yields the protein CSAQGGGEQFF.